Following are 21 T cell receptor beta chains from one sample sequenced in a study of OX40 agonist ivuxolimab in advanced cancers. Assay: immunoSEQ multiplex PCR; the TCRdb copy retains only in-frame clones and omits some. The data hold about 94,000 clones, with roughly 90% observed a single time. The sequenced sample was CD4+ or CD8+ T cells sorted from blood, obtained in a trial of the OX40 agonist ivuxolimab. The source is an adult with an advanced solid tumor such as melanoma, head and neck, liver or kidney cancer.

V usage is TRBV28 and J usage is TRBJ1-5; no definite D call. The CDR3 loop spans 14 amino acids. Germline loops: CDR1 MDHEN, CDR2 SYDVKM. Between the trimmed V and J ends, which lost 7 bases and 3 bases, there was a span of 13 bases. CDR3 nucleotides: TGTGCCAGCATGGGCGGGGAGTTCAATCAGCCCCAGCATTTT. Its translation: CASMGGEFNQPQHF. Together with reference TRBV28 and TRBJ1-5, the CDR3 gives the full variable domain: DVKVTQSSRYLVKRTGEKVFLECVQDMDHENMFWYRQDPGLGLRLIYFSYDVKMKEKGDIPEGYSVSREKKERFSLILESASTNQTSMYLCASMGGEFNQPQHFGDGTRLSIL.

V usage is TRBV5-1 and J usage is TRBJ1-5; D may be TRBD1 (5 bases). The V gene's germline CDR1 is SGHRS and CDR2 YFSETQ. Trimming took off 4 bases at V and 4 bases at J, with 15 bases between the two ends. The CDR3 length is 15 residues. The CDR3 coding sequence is TGCGCCAGCAGCCCATCCGGGACGGGGAATCAGCCCCAGCATTTT. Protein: CASSPSGTGNQPQHF.

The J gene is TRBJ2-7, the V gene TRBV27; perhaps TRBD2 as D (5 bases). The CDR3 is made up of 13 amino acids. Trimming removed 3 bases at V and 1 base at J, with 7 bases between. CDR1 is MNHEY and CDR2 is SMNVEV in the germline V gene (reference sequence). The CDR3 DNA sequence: TGTGCCAGCAGTTTCCGGGGTTCCTACGAGCAGTACTTC. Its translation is CASSFRGSYEQYF.

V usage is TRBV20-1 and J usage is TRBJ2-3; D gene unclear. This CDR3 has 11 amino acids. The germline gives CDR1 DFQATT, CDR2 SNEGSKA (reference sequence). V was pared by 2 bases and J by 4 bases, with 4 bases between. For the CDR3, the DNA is TGCAGTGCTAGACCCGCAGATACGCAGTATTTT. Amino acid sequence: CSARPADTQYF.

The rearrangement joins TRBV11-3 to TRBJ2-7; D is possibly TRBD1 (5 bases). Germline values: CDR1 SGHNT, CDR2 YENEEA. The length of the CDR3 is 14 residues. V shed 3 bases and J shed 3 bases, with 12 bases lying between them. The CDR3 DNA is TGTGCCAGCAGCTTGGCAGGGAACTTCTACGAGCAGTACTTC. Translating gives CASSLAGNFYEQYF.

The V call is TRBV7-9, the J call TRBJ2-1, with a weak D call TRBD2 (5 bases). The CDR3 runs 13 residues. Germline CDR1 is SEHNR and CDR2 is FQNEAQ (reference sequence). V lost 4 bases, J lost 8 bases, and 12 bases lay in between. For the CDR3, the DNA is TGTGCCAGCAGCTATAAACTAGGCGATGAGCAGTTCTTC. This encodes CASSYKLGDEQFF.

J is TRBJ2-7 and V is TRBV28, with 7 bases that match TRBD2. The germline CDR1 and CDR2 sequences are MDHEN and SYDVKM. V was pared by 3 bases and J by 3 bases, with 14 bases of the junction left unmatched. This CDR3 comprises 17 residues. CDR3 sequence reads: CASSFFRRTSGVYEQYF. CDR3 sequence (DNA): TGTGCCAGCAGTTTTTTCCGTAGGACTAGTGGGGTCTACGAGCAGTACTTC.

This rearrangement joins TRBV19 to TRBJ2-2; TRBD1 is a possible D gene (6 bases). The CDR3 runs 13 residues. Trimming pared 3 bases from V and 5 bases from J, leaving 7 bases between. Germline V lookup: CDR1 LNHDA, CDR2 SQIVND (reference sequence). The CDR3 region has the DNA TGTGCCAGTAGTATTAGGGGGACCGGGGAGCTGTTTTTT. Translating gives CASSIRGTGELFF.

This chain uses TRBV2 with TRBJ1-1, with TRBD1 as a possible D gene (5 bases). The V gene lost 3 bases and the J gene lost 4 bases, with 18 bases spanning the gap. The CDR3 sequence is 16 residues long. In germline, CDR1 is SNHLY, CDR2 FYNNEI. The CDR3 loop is CASSDQRDLRGTEAFF. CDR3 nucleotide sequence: TGTGCCAGCAGTGACCAACGGGACCTCCGGGGCACTGAAGCTTTCTTT.

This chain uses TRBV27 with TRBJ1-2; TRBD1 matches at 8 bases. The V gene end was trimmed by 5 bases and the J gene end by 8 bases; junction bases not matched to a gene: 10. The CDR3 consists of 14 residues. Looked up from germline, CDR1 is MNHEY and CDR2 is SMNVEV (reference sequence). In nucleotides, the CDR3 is TGTGCCAGCAGTCCGGGCTGGACAGGGCAGGGCTACACCTTC. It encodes CASSPGWTGQGYTF.

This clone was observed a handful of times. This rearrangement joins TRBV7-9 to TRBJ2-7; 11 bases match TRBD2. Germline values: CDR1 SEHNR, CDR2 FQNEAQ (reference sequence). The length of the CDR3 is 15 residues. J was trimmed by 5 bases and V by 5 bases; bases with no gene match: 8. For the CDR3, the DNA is TGTGCCAGCAGCAGATCGGGACTAGCGGTCAACGAGCAGTACTTC. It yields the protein CASSRSGLAVNEQYF.

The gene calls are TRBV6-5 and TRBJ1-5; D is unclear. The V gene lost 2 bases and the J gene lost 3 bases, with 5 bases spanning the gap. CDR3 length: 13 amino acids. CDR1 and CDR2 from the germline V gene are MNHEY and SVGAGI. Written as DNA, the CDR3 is TGTGCCAGCAGTTACACCTACAATCAGCCCCAGCATTTT. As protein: CASSYTYNQPQHF.

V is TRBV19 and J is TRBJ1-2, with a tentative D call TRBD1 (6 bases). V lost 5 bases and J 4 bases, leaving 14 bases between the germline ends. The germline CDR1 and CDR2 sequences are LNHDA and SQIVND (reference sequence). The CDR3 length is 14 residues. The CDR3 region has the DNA TGTGCCAGTAGTCCGACTGGGGGGGCCTATGGCTACACCTTC. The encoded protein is CASSPTGGAYGYTF.

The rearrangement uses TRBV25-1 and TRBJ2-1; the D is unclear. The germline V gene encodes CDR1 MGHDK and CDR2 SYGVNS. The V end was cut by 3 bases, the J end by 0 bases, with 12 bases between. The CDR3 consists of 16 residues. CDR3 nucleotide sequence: TGTGCCAGCAGTGAGTTAAAGCTGTACTCCTACAATGAGCAGTTCTTC. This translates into CASSELKLYSYNEQFF.

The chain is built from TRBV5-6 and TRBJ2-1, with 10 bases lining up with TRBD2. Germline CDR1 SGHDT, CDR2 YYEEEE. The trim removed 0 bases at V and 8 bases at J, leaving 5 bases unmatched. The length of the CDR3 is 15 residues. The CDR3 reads CASSLELAGPHEQFF. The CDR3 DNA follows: TGTGCCAGCAGCTTGGAACTAGCGGGGCCGCATGAGCAGTTCTTC.

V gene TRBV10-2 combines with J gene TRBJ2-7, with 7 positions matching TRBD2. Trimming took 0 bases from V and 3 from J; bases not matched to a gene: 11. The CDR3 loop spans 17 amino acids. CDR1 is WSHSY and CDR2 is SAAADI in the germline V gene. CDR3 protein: CASSESTEEGGFYEQYF. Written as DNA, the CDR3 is TGCGCCAGCAGTGAGTCGACCGAGGAGGGAGGGTTCTACGAGCAGTACTTC.

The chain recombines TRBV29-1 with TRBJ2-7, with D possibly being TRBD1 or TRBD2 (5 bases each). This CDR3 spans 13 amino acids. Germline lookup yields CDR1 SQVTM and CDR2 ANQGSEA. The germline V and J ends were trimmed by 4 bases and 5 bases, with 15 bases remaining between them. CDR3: CSVARAGTNEQYF. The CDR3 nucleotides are TGCAGCGTTGCAAGGGCCGGGACGAACGAGCAGTACTTC.

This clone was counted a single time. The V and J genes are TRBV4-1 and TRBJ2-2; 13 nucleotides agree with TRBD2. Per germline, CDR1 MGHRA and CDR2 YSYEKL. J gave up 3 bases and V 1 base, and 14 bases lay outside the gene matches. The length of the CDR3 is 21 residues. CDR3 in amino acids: CASSQGSIPGLAGLDTGELFF. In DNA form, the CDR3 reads TGCGCCAGCAGCCAAGGCTCGATACCGGGACTAGCGGGGCTCGACACCGGGGAGCTGTTTTTT.

CDR3 DNA sequence: TGTGCCAGCTGGACAGGGATGAGTACTGAAGCTTTCTTT. This gives the protein CASWTGMSTEAFF. V gene TRBV6-6 combines with J gene TRBJ1-1, with TRBD1 matching over 8 bases. From germline, CDR1 is MNHNY and CDR2 SVGAGI (reference sequence). The V segment lost 8 bases and the J segment 5 bases; nucleotides outside the gene matches: 7. The CDR3 contains 13 residues.

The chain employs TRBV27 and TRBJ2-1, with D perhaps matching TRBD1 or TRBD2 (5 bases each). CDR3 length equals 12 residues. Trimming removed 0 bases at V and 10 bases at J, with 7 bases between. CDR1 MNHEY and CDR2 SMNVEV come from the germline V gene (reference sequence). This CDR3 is CASSLSEGEQFF. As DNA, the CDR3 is TGTGCCAGCAGTTTATCAGAGGGGGAGCAGTTCTTC.

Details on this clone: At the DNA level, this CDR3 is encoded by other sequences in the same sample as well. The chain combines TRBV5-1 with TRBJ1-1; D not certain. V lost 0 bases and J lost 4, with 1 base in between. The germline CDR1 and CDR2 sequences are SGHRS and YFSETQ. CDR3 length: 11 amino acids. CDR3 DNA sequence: TGCGCCAGCAGCTTGGGCACTGAAGCTTTCTTT. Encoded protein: CASSLGTEAFF. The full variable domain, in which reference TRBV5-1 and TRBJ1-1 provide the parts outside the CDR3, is KAGVTQTPRYLIKTRGQQVTLSCSPISGHRSVSWYQQTPGQGLQFLFEYFSETQRNKGNFPGRFSGRQFSNSRSEMNVSTLELGDSALYLCASSLGTEAFFGQGTRLTVV.